This T cell receptor beta chain is drawn from a study of T cell responses to AZD1222 COVID-19 vaccine (dated by TCRdb to the early 2020s). A note on the overall study: AZD1222 recipients given second doses at about 4 weeks or at about 12 weeks were pooled, since spike-specific TCR depth and breadth were not found to differ between the two schedules. A total of 233 trial participants underwent TCR sequencing, of whom around 200 received two doses of AZD1222 and some 26 received two doses of the MenACWY control vaccine. Trial participants were enrolled into age subgroups of 18-55, 56-69 and 70-plus years, which contained about 160, 30 and 59 TCR-sequenced participants, respectively.

A remark on this clone: Its antigen remains unidentified. No much larger clone is present one base from it, and per-base qualities are unavailable.

As encoded in the germline V gene, CDR1 is SGHAT while CDR2 is FQNNGV. Inclusive of the bounding cysteine and phenylalanine, the CDR3 is 19 residues long. Only the CDR3 region is kept as DNA, spanning 57 bases read in frame from base 1. Deletion took 0 bases off V and 1 base off J, with a span of 21 bases between the germline ends. General conclusions and limits of the study: Conclusions about previously exposed vaccinees were limited because only six AZD1222 recipients were SARS-CoV-2 seropositive at baseline. After two AZD1222 doses, spike-specific TCR breadth and depth were significantly higher than at day 0 and than in MenACWY recipients. The 56-69-year group was small, and its depth increase did not reach significance, likely because of low power. Because no day 14 peak-response samples were available, the repertoires could be characterized only after the peak T cell response. Epitopes outside the regions mutated in the B.1.351 and B.1.1.7 variants were reportedly recognized by nearly half of the unique spike-specific TCRs. Participants were mostly white British, with more females than males. The authors suggested clonal diversity may have been underestimated. Vaccine-associated CD4 TCRs spanned the whole spike protein, with dominant responses in regions 160-218 and 743-854.

The CDR3 regions of human TCRbeta chains were subjected to immunosequencing. The authors' pipeline ran thus. Repertoire TCRs were matched against a reference library of SARS-CoV-2-specific TCRs generated with the MIRA antigen-specificity platform. Breadth was defined as the fraction of unique TCRs that were SARS-CoV-2-associated. Depth was defined as the fraction of total T cells that were SARS-CoV-2-associated. Using the MIRA data, every spike-specific TCR was mapped to the spike region that the TCR reacted to and assigned to either a CD4 or a CD8 class. Log10-transformed breadth and depth values were compared by one-way ANOVA with Sidak's multiple comparisons tests. TCRdb carries this immuneACCESS record with in-frame sequences only. Its versions omit some clonotypes, under half of them owing to an unresolved V gene in the studies checked, with the rest unexplained. V, J and clone size derive from that table, while D and trimming were established from the DNA sequence. The sample contains 170,000 or so clones, 75% to 95% of them found a single time. The top ten constitute approximately 1.5% of the sample.

Interpreted using the paper, the time point label stands for: baseline before first vaccination. Vaccinee samples came from UK trials COV001 and COV002, including a single-blind randomized controlled phase 2/3 trial of AZD1222 (ChAdOx1 nCoV-19) in healthy adults. Trial participant PBMC samples were collected at day 0 and day 28 after the second dose for TCRbeta chain sequencing. The starting material was peripheral blood, obtained on day 0 of AZD1222 vaccination. The sequence was obtained from an adult in good health. The sequence joins TRBV11-2 to TRBJ1-1, with no confidently assigned D gene. The sequenced DNA: TGTGCCAGCAGCTTAGATTGGCAGATAAGGAGGGTCGGGAACACTGAAGCTTTCTTT. The encoded protein is CASSLDWQIRRVGNTEAFF.